The 30 T cell receptor beta chains reported below all come from one sample, sequenced in a study of blood T cell repertoires in COVID-19. TCRdb keeps only in-frame clones here, not all; method: immunoSEQ multiplex PCR. The table shows around 250,000 clones, with about four fifths occurring only once. The sequencing input was peripheral blood. The receptors were sampled from a woman between 18 and 30 years old with acute or convalescent COVID-19.

The CDR3 DNA reads TGTGCCCAAGCCTTCGGAGTTTCTTCCTACTACGAGCAGTACTTC. This codes for CAQAFGVSSYYEQYF. The rearrangement uses TRBV21-1 and TRBJ2-7; the tabulated D call, TRBD2, remains unverified against the DNA. TRBV21-1 is shown as a pseudogene. The CDR3 totals 15 residues.

The CDR3 DNA reads as TGTGCCAGCAGTTACGTGTCTACCCCCAACTACAATGAGCAGTTCTTC. This encodes CASSYVSTPNYNEQFF. V usage is TRBV6-6 and J usage is TRBJ2-1; unclear D gene. The CDR3 has 16 amino acids. Trimming cost V 2 bases and J 3 bases, with 14 bases left between them. The V gene's germline CDR1 is MNHNY and CDR2 SVGAGI (reference sequence).

This clone was observed a single time. The chain carries TRBV4-3 and TRBJ2-7; D is perhaps TRBD1 (5 bases). The V gene's germline CDR1 is LGHNA and CDR2 YSLEER. The CDR3 runs 15 residues. Trimming left V 1 base short and J 0 bases short, with 10 bases between. CDR3 residues: CASSQVSQGSYEQYF. CDR3 in DNA: TGCGCCAGCAGCCAAGTTTCCCAGGGCTCCTACGAGCAGTACTTC.

This sequence joins TRBV11-2 and TRBJ2-7; 13 nucleotides line up with TRBD2. Germline lookup yields CDR1 SGHAT and CDR2 FQNNGV. CDR3 length equals 16 residues. V was pared by 3 bases and J by 4 bases, with 6 bases of the junction left unmatched. CDR3 sequence: CASSLAGTSGVYEQYF. In nucleotides, the CDR3 is TGTGCCAGCAGCTTGGCCGGGACTAGCGGGGTTTACGAGCAGTACTTC.

The chain has TRBV6-6 and TRBJ1-2; possible D gene TRBD1, 5 bases. Germline V lookup: CDR1 MNHNY, CDR2 SVGAGI (reference sequence). V was trimmed by 2 bases and J by 3 bases, leaving 13 bases between them. This CDR3 is built from 15 residues. The CDR3: CASSYGQGVDYGYTF. The CDR3 DNA follows: TGTGCCAGCAGTTACGGTCAGGGTGTGGACTATGGCTACACCTTC.

The chain combines TRBV30 with TRBJ2-7; D possibly corresponds to TRBD1 (5 bases). V lost 0 bases and J lost 0, with 9 bases in between. Germline CDR1 is GTSNPN and CDR2 is SVGIG (reference sequence). The CDR3 is 14 amino acids. CDR3 DNA: TGTGCCTGGAGTGTTGGGGCGGCCTCCTACGAGCAGTACTTC. It yields the protein CAWSVGAASYEQYF. Combining the CDR3 with reference TRBV30 and TRBJ2-7 gives the whole variable domain SQTIHQWPATLVQPVGSPLSLECTVEGTSNPNLYWYRQAAGRGLQLLFYSVGIGQISSEVPQNLSASRPQDRQFILSSKKLLLSDSGFYLCAWSVGAASYEQYFGPGTRLTVT.

The V and J genes are TRBV18 and TRBJ2-3; 7 nucleotides line up with TRBD2. CDR3 length: 16 amino acids. The V gene's germline CDR1 is KGHSH and CDR2 LQKENI. V was clipped by 2 bases and J by 4 bases; unmatched bases: 9. For the CDR3, the DNA is TGTGCCAGCTCACCATTGGCTAGCGGCCATGCAGATACGCAGTATTTT. Translated, it gives CASSPLASGHADTQYF.

V usage is TRBV11-2 and J usage is TRBJ1-1; no clear D. Germline lookup yields CDR1 SGHAT and CDR2 FQNNGV. V lost 5 bases and J lost 8, with 9 bases in between. CDR3 length equals 11 residues. The CDR3 loop is CASSPSGEAFF. CDR3 coding DNA: TGTGCCAGCAGCCCGTCGGGGGAAGCTTTCTTT.

The rearrangement links TRBV2 to TRBJ1-6, with 8 bases identical to TRBD1. This CDR3 is 19 amino acids long. Germline lookup yields CDR1 SNHLY and CDR2 FYNNEI. The J segment lost 3 bases and the V segment lost 4 bases, leaving 14 bases of the junction unmatched. CDR3 nucleotides: TGTGCCAGCAGTGGCCTCTTACCGGGACAGGATAACTATAATTCACCCCTCCACTTT. As protein: CASSGLLPGQDNYNSPLHF.

The chain uses TRBV10-3 and TRBJ1-5; no firm D call. The V end was cut by 3 bases, the J end by 4 bases, with 10 bases between. The CDR3 has 14 amino acids. CDR1 ENHRY and CDR2 SYGVKD come from the germline V gene. For the CDR3, the DNA is TGTGCCATCAGTGATTTGGAGGTGAATCAGCCCCAGCATTTT. It codes for CAISDLEVNQPQHF.

This chain uses TRBV19 with TRBJ2-1; 10 bases agree with TRBD1. The length of the CDR3 is 15 residues. J gave up 1 base and V 4 bases, and 1 base lay outside the gene matches. Germline CDR1 reads LNHDA; CDR2 reads SQIVND (reference sequence). CDR3 in DNA: TGTGCCAGTAGTAGGGACAGGGGATCCTACAATGAGCAGTTCTTC. Encoded protein: CASSRDRGSYNEQFF.

CDR3 sequence: CASSQEDRGEPNTGELFF. CDR3 DNA sequence: TGCGCCAGCAGCCAAGAAGACAGGGGGGAACCGAACACCGGGGAGCTGTTTTTT. The genes are TRBV4-3 and TRBJ2-2; 9 positions agree with TRBD1. The CDR3 has 18 residues. The trim removed 0 bases at V and 0 bases at J, leaving 5 bases unmatched. Germline V gene lookup returns CDR1 LGHNA and CDR2 YSLEER.

The rearrangement links TRBV28 to TRBJ1-6, with D maybe TRBD1 (5 bases). The CDR3 consists of 16 residues. Trimming pared 5 bases from V and 3 bases from J, leaving 14 bases between. CDR1 and CDR2 (germline): MDHEN, SYDVKM. CDR3 nucleotide sequence: TGTGCCAGCAGTACCACGGGGGATTACTATAATTCACCCCTCCACTTT. As protein: CASSTTGDYYNSPLHF.

This clone turned up a few times. The chain couples TRBV29-1 to TRBJ1-1; 8 bases are shared with TRBD1. V dropped 6 bases and J dropped 4; count of bases not matched to a gene: 7. This CDR3 has 13 amino acids. CDR1 and CDR2 from the germline V gene are SQVTM and ANQGSEA. The CDR3 reads CSVRTGPGTEAFF. DNA for the CDR3: TGCAGCGTCCGGACAGGGCCGGGCACTGAAGCTTTCTTT.

The J gene is TRBJ2-1, the V gene TRBV6-2 or TRBV6-3, with D uncertain. V was pared by 5 bases and J by 9 bases, with 14 bases between. The CDR3 is made up of 13 amino acids. CDR1 MNHEY and CDR2 SVGEGT come from the germline V gene. The CDR3 protein is CASSLSVVGEQFF. The CDR3 nucleotides read TGTGCCAGCAGTCTGAGCGTAGTCGGTGAGCAGTTCTTC.

This chain joins TRBV4-2 and TRBJ2-5; D gene uncertain. The germline V gene encodes CDR1 LGHNA and CDR2 YNFKEQ. The V end lost 1 base, the J end lost 4 bases, and 4 bases lay between the germline ends. The CDR3 totals 12 residues. The CDR3 nucleotides read TGTGCCAGCAGCCAAGCGGGAGAGACCCAGTACTTC. It codes for CASSQAGETQYF.

A few counts support this clone. This chain joins TRBV4-1 and TRBJ1-1, with D unresolved. V was trimmed by 0 bases and J by 1 base, leaving 9 bases between them. Germline assignment: CDR1 MGHRA and CDR2 YSYEKL. The CDR3 length is 15 residues. This CDR3 is CASSQDSRGNTEAFF. CDR3 nucleotide sequence: TGCGCCAGCAGCCAAGATAGCCGGGGGAACACTGAAGCTTTCTTT.

The sample holds a few counts of this clone. The chain links TRBV4-1 to TRBJ2-1; D might be TRBD1 (6 bases). Per the germline V gene, CDR1 is MGHRA and CDR2 is YSYEKL. The CDR3 length is 16 residues. Trimming left V 3 bases short and J 4 bases short, with 16 bases between. CDR3 DNA sequence: TGCGCCAGCAGCCAGGCCACCGGGACACTGTACAATGAGCAGTTCTTC. Translating gives CASSQATGTLYNEQFF.

A few counts support this clone. The rearrangement uses TRBV27 and TRBJ2-7, with 9 bases matching TRBD2. V lost 0 bases and J lost 1; bases outside the gene matches: 4. Germline CDR1 is MNHEY and CDR2 is SMNVEV (reference sequence). This CDR3 comprises 16 residues. In nucleotides, the CDR3 is TGTGCCAGCAGTTTATCATGGCGGGAGGGTTCCTACGAGCAGTACTTC. Translated, it gives CASSLSWREGSYEQYF.

V gene TRBV7-9 combines with J gene TRBJ2-3; D is ambiguous. Germline V CDR1 and CDR2: SEHNR, FQNEAQ (reference sequence). CDR3 size: 15 residues. V lost 5 bases and J lost 1, with 13 bases in between. In nucleotides, the CDR3 is TGTGCCAGCAGCGCTGACGGCGGTCGCACAGATACGCAGTATTTT. This encodes CASSADGGRTDTQYF.

This clone was picked up one time. The gene calls are TRBV18 and TRBJ2-7, with 11 bases matching TRBD1. Germline-derived CDR1 and CDR2 are KGHSH and LQKENI. The CDR3 has 15 residues. Trimming removed 3 bases from V and 3 bases from J; junction bases left unmatched: 4. DNA for the CDR3: TGTGCCAGCTCACCCAGGGACAGGGGGAACTACGAGCAGTACTTC. Translated: CASSPRDRGNYEQYF.

The rearrangement joins TRBV5-5 to TRBJ1-1; possibly TRBD1 for D (6 bases). Trimming took 2 bases from V and 5 from J, leaving 13 bases between them. The CDR3 is made up of 14 amino acids. Per the germline V gene, CDR1 is SGHKS and CDR2 is YYEKEE (reference sequence). The CDR3 DNA reads as TGTGCCAGCAGCTTACAGGGAAGTGTGACTGAAGCTTTCTTT. It translates to CASSLQGSVTEAFF.

In regard to this clone: Other DNA sequences from this sample encode an identical CDR3 as well. This chain links TRBV5-1 with TRBJ2-7, with D perhaps matching TRBD2 (6 bases). The V and J ends lost 0 bases and 2 bases respectively, with 9 bases between them. The CDR3 consists of 14 residues. In germline, CDR1 is SGHRS, CDR2 YFSETQ. CDR3 in amino acids: CASSLAGATYEQYF. CDR3 DNA sequence: TGCGCCAGCAGCTTGGCGGGAGCGACCTACGAGCAGTACTTC.

This clone turned up a few times. The rearrangement uses TRBV27 and TRBJ1-1; 10 bases are a match to TRBD1. Per the germline V gene, CDR1 is MNHEY and CDR2 is SMNVEV (reference sequence). The J segment lost 1 base and the V segment lost 5 bases, leaving 13 bases of the junction unmatched. This CDR3 region has 18 residues. The CDR3 bases are TGTGCCAGCAGTCCCGGGACAGGGGTTATCGTTCGGAACACTGAAGCTTTCTTT. Translation gives CASSPGTGVIVRNTEAFF.

This clone showed up just once. The chain is built from TRBV6-2 or TRBV6-3 and TRBJ2-1; tentative D call: TRBD2 (6 bases). This CDR3 comprises 16 residues. With 0 bases removed from V and 5 bases from J, the gap between germline ends came to 14 bases. The V gene's germline CDR1 is MNHEY and CDR2 SVGEGT. The CDR3 coding sequence is TGTGCCAGCAGTTACTCTTGGGGTGGAGGGGACAATGAGCAGTTCTTC. Translated: CASSYSWGGGDNEQFF.

The chain recombines TRBV27 with TRBJ2-3, with 9 bases fitting TRBD2. CDR3 size: 16 residues. CDR1 is MNHEY, CDR2 SMNVEV, per germline (reference sequence). Losses at the gene ends were 2 bases for V and 2 bases for J; bases not matched to a gene: 5. As DNA, the CDR3 is TGTGCCAGCAGTTTAAGTCTAGCGGGGACCACAGATACGCAGTATTTT. It translates to CASSLSLAGTTDTQYF.

The chain links TRBV11-2 to TRBJ1-4, with D unresolved. Germline V lookup: CDR1 SGHAT, CDR2 FQNNGV. Trimming shortened V by 3 bases and J by 6 bases, and 8 bases separated the two germline ends. This CDR3 comprises 13 residues. The CDR3 reads CASSLRNDEKLFF. The CDR3 nucleotides read TGTGCCAGCAGCTTGCGGAACGATGAAAAACTGTTTTTT.

The rearrangement links TRBV4-3 to TRBJ2-3; 8 positions agree with TRBD2. CDR3 length equals 17 residues. V was pared by 0 bases and J by 4 bases, with 9 bases of the junction left unmatched. The germline V gene encodes CDR1 LGHNA and CDR2 YSLEER. CDR3 region: CASSQDSSGLGADTQYF. CDR3 in DNA: TGCGCCAGCAGCCAAGATTCTAGCGGGCTAGGCGCAGATACGCAGTATTTT.

This chain uses TRBV28 with TRBJ2-4, with D possibly matching TRBD1 (5 bases). Germline V lookup: CDR1 MDHEN, CDR2 SYDVKM. Trimming cost V 6 bases and J 6 bases, with 21 bases left between them. This CDR3 is built from 16 residues. This CDR3 reads CASSSPMWGRGNIQYF. The CDR3, as DNA: TGTGCCAGCAGCTCCCCCATGTGGGGCCGTGGAAACATTCAGTACTTC.

The chain is built from TRBV2 and TRBJ2-2; TRBD1 agrees at 7 bases. V was pared by 5 bases and J by 6 bases, with 9 bases of the junction left unmatched. From germline, CDR1 is SNHLY and CDR2 FYNNEI. This CDR3 is built from 15 residues. For the CDR3, the DNA is TGTGCCAGCAGTACTAGGTCAGGGGGACCCGGGGAGCTGTTTTTT. This gives the protein CASSTRSGGPGELFF.